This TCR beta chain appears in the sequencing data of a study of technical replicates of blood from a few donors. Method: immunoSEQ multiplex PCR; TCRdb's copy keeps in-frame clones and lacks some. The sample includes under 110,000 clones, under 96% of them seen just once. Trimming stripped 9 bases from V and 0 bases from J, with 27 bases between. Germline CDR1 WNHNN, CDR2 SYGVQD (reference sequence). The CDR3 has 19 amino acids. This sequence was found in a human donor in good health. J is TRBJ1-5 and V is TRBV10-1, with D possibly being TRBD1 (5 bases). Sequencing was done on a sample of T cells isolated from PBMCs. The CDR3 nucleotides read TGCGCCAGAAAGACTACCCAGGGAGGGAGACAGTATAGCAATCAGCCCCAGCATTTT. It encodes CARKTTQGGRQYSNQPQHF.